These T cell receptor beta chains were read from a single sample in a study of blood T cell repertoires in COVID-19. Sequencing used immunoSEQ multiplex PCR; TCRdb keeps in-frame clones, though not all of them. The table includes fewer than 120,000 clones, around 74% detected once. Sequencing was carried out using peripheral blood. The receptors originated from a woman in her fifties or sixties with acute or convalescent COVID-19. Both conserved end residues are part of each CDR3. A D gene is named only where the DNA matches it firmly. Clone size is stated in some rows and not others, as once, few, many or a class when expanded.

CASSFGGRNSPLHF,TGTGCCAGCAGCTTCGGGGGTCGGAATTCACCCCTCCACTTT,TRBJ1-6,-,-,TRBV5-6
CASSLGSGLSF,TGTGCCAGCAGCCTGGGGTCGGGACTGTCGTTT,TRBJ2-3,-,-,TRBV5-6
CASSLWGAGELFF,TGTGCCAGCAGTTTATGGGGGGCCGGGGAGCTGTTTTTT,TRBJ2-2,-,-,TRBV27
CASSPPGYSNQPQHF,TGTGCCAGTAGTCCGCCGGGTTATAGCAATCAGCCCCAGCATTTT,TRBJ1-5,-,many,TRBV19
CASRRTGGNIQYF,TGTGCCAGCAGAAGGACAGGGGGAAACATTCAGTACTTC,TRBJ2-4,TRBD1,-,TRBV11-1
CASSSSQTNEKLFF,TGCGCCAGCAGCTCGTCACAGACGAATGAAAAACTGTTTTTT,TRBJ1-4,-,few,TRBV5-1
CASSLRRGNQPQHF,TGTGCCAGCAGCTTACGACGGGGAAATCAGCCCCAGCATTTT,TRBJ1-5,-,-,TRBV13
CASADGQPYEQYF,TGTGCCAGCGCCGATGGACAGCCCTACGAGCAGTACTTC,TRBJ2-7,-,few,TRBV18
CASSYSKLPGQGDEKLFF,TGTGCCAGCAGTTACAGTAAGTTACCGGGACAGGGGGATGAAAAACTGTTTTTT,TRBJ1-4,TRBD1,-,TRBV6-2/TRBV6-3
CASSARGVDQPQHF,TGTGCCAGCAGTGCCAGGGGTGTGGATCAGCCCCAGCATTTT,TRBJ1-5,-,once,TRBV2
CATSDPRGVDEQFF,TGTGCCACCAGTGATCCACGGGGGGTCGATGAGCAGTTCTTC,TRBJ2-1,TRBD2,-,TRBV24-1
CASKRTGSGNTIYF,TGTGCCAGCAAGAGAACAGGCTCTGGAAACACCATATATTTT,TRBJ1-3,-,once,TRBV7-2
CATSDARLTYNEQFF,TGTGCCACCAGCGATGCGCGATTAACCTACAATGAGCAGTTCTTC,TRBJ2-1,-,-,TRBV3-1/TRBV3-2
CASSVAGLAGIHEQYF,TGTGCCAGCAGCGTAGCTGGGCTAGCGGGGATACACGAGCAGTACTTC,TRBJ2-7,TRBD2,-,TRBV9
CAWSVQGFTSGNTIYF,TGTGCCTGGAGTGTACAGGGCTTCACCTCTGGAAACACCATATATTTT,TRBJ1-3,-,-,TRBV30
CASNAGDSYNEQFF,TGCGCCAGCAATGCGGGGGACTCCTACAATGAGCAGTTCTTC,TRBJ2-1,TRBD2,-,TRBV5-1
CASSPTRSTDTQYF,TGTGCCAGCAGTCCTACTAGGAGCACAGATACGCAGTATTTT,TRBJ2-3,-,many,TRBV11-3
CASSPGHLNYGYTF,TGTGCCAGCAGCCCCGGACACTTGAACTATGGCTACACCTTC,TRBJ1-2,-,-,TRBV7-2
CASIPQLSESYGYTF,TGTGCCAGCATCCCACAGCTTTCAGAGAGCTATGGCTACACCTTC,TRBJ1-2,-,-,TRBV2
CASSSTGLAGVNEQFF,TGTGCCAGTAGTTCCACAGGACTAGCGGGGGTCAATGAGCAGTTCTTC,TRBJ2-1,TRBD2,-,TRBV19
CASSLPGTNEQFF,TGTGCCAGCAGTTTGCCCGGTACTAATGAGCAGTTCTTC,TRBJ2-1,-,-,TRBV28
CASSWGGTVNTEAFF,TGTGCCAGCAGCTGGGGCGGGACGGTTAACACTGAAGCTTTCTTT,TRBJ1-1,-,once,TRBV7-9
CASSLGGPTNYGYTF,TGCGCCAGCAGCTTAGGGGGACCTACTAACTATGGCTACACCTTC,TRBJ1-2,-,once,TRBV5-1
CASSLSGGGAQFF,TGTGCCAGCAGTTTATCGGGAGGGGGGGCCCAGTTCTTC,TRBJ2-1,-,once,TRBV27
CASSSRAGGPGTGELFF,TGCGCCAGCAGCTCGCGAGCGGGGGGGCCGGGGACCGGGGAGCTGTTTTTT,TRBJ2-2,TRBD2,-,TRBV5-1
CASSRSSGGGYNEQFF,TGTGCCAGCAGCCGCTCTAGCGGGGGTGGCTACAATGAGCAGTTCTTC,TRBJ2-1,TRBD2,-,TRBV7-7
CASSPGTGQRAEAFF,TGTGCCAGCTCACCCGGGACAGGGCAGCGAGCTGAAGCTTTCTTT,TRBJ1-1,TRBD1,once,TRBV18
CASSLTGPAYGYTF,TGTGCCAGCAGCTTGACAGGGCCAGCGTATGGCTACACCTTC,TRBJ1-2,-,-,TRBV5-6
CASSFGRDYGYTF,TGTGCCAGCAGTTTCGGGAGGGACTATGGCTACACCTTC,TRBJ1-2,-,-,TRBV27
CASSYSTGGRNTIYF,TGCGCCAGCAGCTACTCGACAGGTGGTAGAAACACCATATATTTT,TRBJ1-3,-,-,TRBV5-1
CASRLQAAFSPLHF,TGTGCCAGCAGACTACAGGCGGCGTTTTCACCCCTCCACTTT,TRBJ1-6,-,-,TRBV27
CASSDRGGTGTNFYEQYF,TGCGCCAGCAGTGATCGGGGAGGAACGGGAACAAACTTTTACGAGCAGTACTTC,TRBJ2-7,-,few,TRBV10-2
CASSSQRGGRTGELFF,TGTGCCAGCAGCTCCCAAAGGGGGGGCCGAACCGGGGAGCTGTTTTTT,TRBJ2-2,-,-,TRBV7-9
CASSQDRTSGYREQFF,TGTGCCAGCAGCCAAGATCGGACTAGCGGGTATCGTGAGCAGTTCTTC,TRBJ2-1,TRBD2,-,TRBV3-1/TRBV3-2
CASSVKWQGTIDEQYF,TGTGCCAGCAGTGTAAAATGGCAGGGGACAATCGACGAGCAGTACTTC,TRBJ2-7,-,-,TRBV2
CASSQAGRDFGYTF,TGTGCCAGCTCACAGGCCGGCAGGGATTTTGGCTACACCTTC,TRBJ1-2,-,-,TRBV18
CASSSFWTGDNEKLFF,TGTGCCAGCAGCTCTTTCTGGACAGGGGATAATGAAAAACTGTTTTTT,TRBJ1-4,TRBD1,-,TRBV11-2
CASSRQGRGSEQYF,TGTGCCAGCAGTCGGCAGGGCAGGGGATCCGAGCAGTACTTC,TRBJ2-7,-,-,TRBV2
CASRDGQGGETQYF,TGTGCCAGTAGAGACGGACAGGGGGGAGAGACCCAGTACTTC,TRBJ2-5,TRBD1,-,TRBV19
CASSQRTASGNTIYF,TGTGCCAGCAGCCAGAGGACAGCTTCTGGAAACACCATATATTTT,TRBJ1-3,-,few,TRBV9
CATSDFGAGGQNTQYF,TGTGCCACCAGTGATTTTGGGGCGGGGGGGCAAAATACGCAGTATTTT,TRBJ2-3,TRBD2,-,TRBV24-1
CASSTAQGYNSPLHF,TGTGCCAGTAGCACAGCACAGGGCTATAATTCACCCCTCCACTTT,TRBJ1-6,-,-,TRBV19